The 19 T cell receptor beta chains below were found in one sample sequenced in a study of blood T cell repertoires in COVID-19. TCRdb keeps only in-frame clones here, not all; method: immunoSEQ multiplex PCR. The sample holds hundreds of thousands of clones, over 70% seen once. Material: peripheral blood. Source of these receptors: an elderly woman with acute or convalescent COVID-19.

The J gene is TRBJ2-1, the V gene TRBV2; D perhaps matches TRBD2 (6 bases). V gave up 6 bases and J gave up 1 base, with 13 bases separating them. This CDR3 region has 15 residues. Germline CDR1 SNHLY, CDR2 FYNNEI. This CDR3 reads CASSGTVASYNEQFF. The CDR3 nucleotides are TGTGCCAGCAGCGGGACTGTAGCTTCCTACAATGAGCAGTTCTTC.

This chain joins TRBV6-6 and TRBJ1-4; maybe TRBD1 (5 bases). CDR1 MNHNY and CDR2 SVGAGI come from the germline V gene (reference sequence). This CDR3 region has 14 residues. V shed 1 base and J shed 7 bases, with 10 bases lying between them. This CDR3 reads CASSYYRSSEKLFF. CDR3 coding DNA: TGTGCCAGCAGTTACTACAGGTCCAGTGAAAAACTGTTTTTT.

This chain connects TRBV5-1 to TRBJ2-5; 8 nucleotides match TRBD2. The J segment lost 5 bases and the V segment lost 4 bases, leaving 4 bases of the junction unmatched. The germline gives CDR1 SGHRS, CDR2 YFSETQ. The CDR3 contains 13 residues. In DNA form, the CDR3 reads TGCGCCAGCAGCCGGGGGGGAGTGGAGACCCAGTACTTC. It encodes CASSRGGVETQYF.

The chain employs TRBV18 and TRBJ1-5, with 8 bases identical to TRBD1. J was trimmed by 3 bases and V by 3 bases; bases with no gene match: 4. This CDR3 has 15 residues. Germline-derived CDR1 and CDR2 are KGHSH and LQKENI. CDR3 residues: CASSPKTGVNQPQHF. The CDR3 DNA is TGTGCCAGCTCACCTAAGACAGGGGTCAATCAGCCCCAGCATTTT.

This CDR3 is CASSAQGLGDTEAFF. CDR3 bases: TGTGCCAGTAGTGCTCAGGGTTTAGGGGACACTGAAGCTTTCTTT. V and J are TRBV19 and TRBJ1-1; D possibly corresponds to TRBD1 (5 bases). From germline, CDR1 is LNHDA and CDR2 SQIVND (reference sequence). V gave up 5 bases and J gave up 3 bases, with 16 bases separating them. This CDR3 contains 15 residues. The entire variable domain, with the rest obtained from reference TRBV19 and TRBJ1-1, is as follows: DGGITQSPKYLFRKEGQNVTLSCEQNLNHDAMYWYRQDPGQGLRLIYYSQIVNDFQKGDIAEGYSVSREKKESFPLTVTSAQKNPTAFYLCASSAQGLGDTEAFFGQGTRLTVV.

This clone was counted between two and nine times. V gene TRBV5-4 combines with J gene TRBJ2-5, with D perhaps TRBD2 (6 bases). The CDR3 loop spans 13 amino acids. Germline lookup yields CDR1 SGHNT and CDR2 YYREEE (reference sequence). With 5 bases removed from V and 1 base from J, the gap between germline ends came to 9 bases. The CDR3 here is CASSQAGQETQYF. CDR3 DNA sequence: TGTGCCAGCAGTCAAGCGGGCCAAGAGACCCAGTACTTC.

This clone was counted ten times or more. The chain employs TRBV3-1 (or the pseudogene TRBV3-2) and TRBJ1-3; D unresolved. V was trimmed by 4 bases and J by 0 bases, leaving 7 bases between them. Germline values: CDR1 LGHDT, CDR2 YNNKEL (reference sequence). The CDR3 consists of 14 residues. The CDR3, as DNA: TGTGCCAGCAGCCCCCTTTACTCTGGAAACACCATATATTTT. Translation gives CASSPLYSGNTIYF.

This chain connects TRBV4-3 to TRBJ1-2; unclear D gene. The CDR3 has 16 amino acids. Trimming shortened V by 1 base and J by 4 bases, and 16 bases separated the two germline ends. Germline CDR1 and CDR2: LGHNA and YSLEER. This CDR3 reads CASSQGAMREGYGYTF. DNA for the CDR3: TGCGCCAGCAGCCAAGGAGCGATGAGGGAGGGCTATGGCTACACCTTC.

A few counts support this clone. The chain uses TRBV11-2 and TRBJ2-5; 10 nucleotides align to TRBD2. Germline V lookup: CDR1 SGHAT, CDR2 FQNNGV. The CDR3 runs 18 residues. Losses at the gene ends were 5 bases for V and 5 bases for J; bases not matched to a gene: 17. CDR3 in DNA: TGTGCCAGCAGCCCTGGTAGCGGGGGGACCATGCCGATGGAGACCCAGTACTTC. It is translated as CASSPGSGGTMPMETQYF.

The J gene is TRBJ1-2, the V gene TRBV4-2; no definite D call. The length of the CDR3 is 16 residues. With 0 bases removed from V and 4 bases from J, the gap between germline ends came to 15 bases. Germline values: CDR1 LGHNA, CDR2 YNFKEQ. CDR3 protein: CASSQEHRSPGYGYTF. The CDR3 bases are TGTGCCAGCAGCCAAGAACACCGCTCCCCGGGCTATGGCTACACCTTC.

As to this clone: Given a far larger clone just one base away, this is likely a sequencing read error. The sample has other DNA sequences that encode this CDR3 too. The chain carries TRBV19 and TRBJ2-7, with 10 bases that match TRBD1. With 5 bases clipped from V and 4 bases from J, the junction kept 2 bases outside the gene matches. The germline V gene encodes CDR1 LNHDA and CDR2 SQIVND (reference sequence). The CDR3 has 13 residues. CDR3 sequence reads: CASSVGQGYEQYF. CDR3 DNA sequence: TGTGCCAGTAGTGTGGGACAGGGGTACGAGCAGTACTTC.

The chain has TRBV7-2 and TRBJ2-5; D is possibly TRBD2 (6 bases). CDR1 is SGHTA and CDR2 is FQGNSA in the germline V gene. The V end was cut by 9 bases, the J end by 1 base, with 12 bases between. The CDR3 extends over 13 amino acids. The CDR3 loop is CASSGKFQETQYF. CDR3 in DNA: TGTGCCAGTAGCGGCAAATTCCAAGAGACCCAGTACTTC.

J is TRBJ1-6 and V is TRBV7-9, with a possible D match to TRBD1 (6 bases). The CDR3 has 14 amino acids. V was pared by 5 bases and J by 11 bases, with 16 bases between. The germline gives CDR1 SEHNR, CDR2 FQNEAQ (reference sequence). CDR3 residues: CASSPDSRGPPLHF. In DNA, the CDR3 is TGTGCCAGCAGCCCGGACAGTCGAGGCCCACCCCTCCACTTT.

The genes are TRBV4-3 and TRBJ2-3; possibly TRBD2 for D (6 bases). The V and J ends lost 0 bases and 2 bases respectively, with 15 bases between them. The CDR3 has 17 residues. Germline CDR1 LGHNA, CDR2 YSLEER. The DNA for the CDR3 is TGCGCCAGCAGCCAAGATACCGGGCGGGGACTCACAGATACGCAGTATTTT. Translating gives CASSQDTGRGLTDTQYF.

This clone appeared a few times. The CDR3: CASHPGGSTDTQYF. CDR3 in DNA: TGTGCCAGTCACCCGGGAGGGAGCACAGATACGCAGTATTTT. The rearrangement links TRBV19 to TRBJ2-3, with 8 bases identical to TRBD2. The V gene's germline CDR1 is LNHDA and CDR2 SQIVND (reference sequence). The CDR3 consists of 14 residues. The junction had 4 bases not matched to a gene; V was cut back by 8 bases and J by 0 bases.

The chain has TRBV6-5 and TRBJ1-6; D is ambiguous. Trimming stripped 8 bases from V and 6 bases from J, with 8 bases between. CDR1 is MNHEY, CDR2 SVGAGI, per germline. The CDR3 extends over 12 amino acids. CDR3 bases: TGTGCCAGCGAGGGAGTTAATTCACCCCTCCACTTT. The encoded protein is CASEGVNSPLHF.

The chain links TRBV28 to TRBJ1-2, with D possibly being TRBD1 (5 bases). The germline V gene has CDR1 MDHEN and CDR2 SYDVKM. The CDR3 loop spans 13 amino acids. Trimming removed 4 bases from V and 4 bases from J, with 10 bases in between. The CDR3 DNA reads as TGTGCCAGCAGTTCGTACAGGTCCTATGGCTACACCTTC. Translation gives CASSSYRSYGYTF.

The chain has TRBV2 and TRBJ2-2; no clear D. CDR1 is SNHLY, CDR2 FYNNEI, per germline. Trimming removed 4 bases from V and 3 bases from J, with 6 bases in between. CDR3 length: 13 residues. CDR3 loop: CASSVIDTGELFF. CDR3 coding DNA: TGTGCCAGCAGTGTAATTGACACCGGGGAGCTGTTTTTT. Combining the CDR3 with reference TRBV2 and TRBJ2-2 gives the whole variable domain EPEVTQTPSHQVTQMGQEVILRCVPISNHLYFYWYRQILGQKVEFLVSFYNNEISEKSEIFDDQFSVERPDGSNFTLKIRSTKLEDSAMYFCASSVIDTGELFFGEGSRLTVL.

The chain employs TRBV4-1 and TRBJ1-2; 7 nucleotides agree with TRBD1. Germline assignment: CDR1 MGHRA and CDR2 YSYEKL. The J segment lost 3 bases and the V segment lost 1 base, leaving 5 bases of the junction unmatched. The CDR3 covers 15 residues. CDR3 nucleotide sequence: TGCGCCAGCAGCCAAGTAATACAGGGGTACTATGGCTACACCTTC. Translating gives CASSQVIQGYYGYTF.